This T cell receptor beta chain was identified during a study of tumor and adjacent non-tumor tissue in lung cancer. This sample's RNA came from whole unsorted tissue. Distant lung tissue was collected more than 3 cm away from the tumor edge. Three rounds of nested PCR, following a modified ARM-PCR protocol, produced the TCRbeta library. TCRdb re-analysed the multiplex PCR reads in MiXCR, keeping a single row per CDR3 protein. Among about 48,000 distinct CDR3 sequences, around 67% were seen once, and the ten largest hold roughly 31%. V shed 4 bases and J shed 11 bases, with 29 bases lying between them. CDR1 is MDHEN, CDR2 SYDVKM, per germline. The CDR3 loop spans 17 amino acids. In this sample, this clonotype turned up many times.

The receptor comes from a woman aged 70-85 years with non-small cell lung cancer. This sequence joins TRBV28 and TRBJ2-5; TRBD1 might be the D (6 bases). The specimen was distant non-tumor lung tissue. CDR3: CASSSPDSLEEVLSQYF. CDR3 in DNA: TGTGCCAGCAGTTCCCCGGACAGCCTAGAAGAAGTTTTGAGTCAGTACTTC.